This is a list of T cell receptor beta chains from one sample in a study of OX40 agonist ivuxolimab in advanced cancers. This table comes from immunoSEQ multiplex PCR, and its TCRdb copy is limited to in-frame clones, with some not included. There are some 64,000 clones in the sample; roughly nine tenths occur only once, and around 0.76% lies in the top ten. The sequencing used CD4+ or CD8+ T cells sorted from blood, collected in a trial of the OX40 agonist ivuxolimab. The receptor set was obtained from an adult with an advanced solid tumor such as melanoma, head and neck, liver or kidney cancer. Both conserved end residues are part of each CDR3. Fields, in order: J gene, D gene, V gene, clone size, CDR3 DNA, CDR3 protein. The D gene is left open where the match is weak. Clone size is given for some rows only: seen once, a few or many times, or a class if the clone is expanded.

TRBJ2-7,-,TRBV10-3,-,TGTGCCATCTCTGGACAGAACGAGCAGTACTTC,CAISGQNEQYF
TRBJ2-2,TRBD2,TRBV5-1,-,TGCGCCAGCACCAGGGGGCTAGCGGGGGCCTCTAACACCGGGGAGCTGTTTTTT,CASTRGLAGASNTGELFF
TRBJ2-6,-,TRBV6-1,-,TGTGCCAGCAGTGAGAAGGGGTCCATTGGGGCCAACGTCCTGACTTTC,CASSEKGSIGANVLTF
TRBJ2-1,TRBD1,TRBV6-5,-,TGTGCCAGCAGTGTCGGGACAGGGACTGAGCAGTTCTTC,CASSVGTGTEQFF
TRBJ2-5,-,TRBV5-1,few,TGCGCCAGCAGCAGAGAGGGGCCCCAAGAGACCCAGTACTTC,CASSREGPQETQYF
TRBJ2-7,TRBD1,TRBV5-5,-,TGTGCCAGCAGCTTGACAGGGGAATCCGAGCAGTACTTC,CASSLTGESEQYF
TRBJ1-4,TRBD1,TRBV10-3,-,TGTGCCATCAGTGAGTCAAAAACAGGGGCTGGTGAAAAACTGTTTTTT,CAISESKTGAGEKLFF
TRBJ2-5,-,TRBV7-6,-,TGTGCCAGCAGCAAAGGGATAGACCAAGAGACCCAGTACTTC,CASSKGIDQETQYF
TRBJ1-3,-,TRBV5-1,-,TGCGCCAGCAGCTTGAAAGGCCCGGCCGGGGGAAACACCATATATTTT,CASSLKGPAGGNTIYF
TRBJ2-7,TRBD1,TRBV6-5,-,TGTGCCAGCAGCCGACAGGGAAGATCCTACGAGCAGTACTTC,CASSRQGRSYEQYF